The rows below give T cell receptor beta chains drawn from one sample of a study of blood T cell repertoires in COVID-19. Clones were read by immunoSEQ multiplex PCR, and TCRdb kept only the in-frame ones, dropping some. The repertoire holds 190,000 or so clones, with around 83% as singletons. Sequenced material: peripheral blood. The receptors originated from a woman aged 30 to 39 with active or convalescent COVID-19. Both conserved end residues are part of each CDR3. A D gene is named only where the DNA matches it firmly. Only some rows state a clone size, as once, few, many or a class for expanded clones.

V gene,D gene,clone size,J gene,CDR3 DNA,CDR3 protein
TRBV18,TRBD1,.,TRBJ1-1,TGTGCCAGCTCACCACCGGGGGAACAGGGGACTGAAGCTTTCTTT,CASSPPGEQGTEAFF
TRBV2,.,.,TRBJ1-1,TGTGCCAGCAGTGAGGAACAGACTGAAGCTTTCTTT,CASSEEQTEAFF
TRBV7-9,TRBD1,.,TRBJ2-7,TGTGCCAGCAGCTTAGGGTTTGCAGGGGGCGCCGAGCAGTACTTC,CASSLGFAGGAEQYF
TRBV6-1,.,.,TRBJ1-1,TGTGCCAGCAGTGAAGCGGGGGGACCCACTGAAGCTTTCTTT,CASSEAGGPTEAFF
TRBV27,.,few,TRBJ2-2,TGTGCCAGCAGTTTAAAGCCCCCTAGCGCCCGGCCCGGGGAGCTGTTTTTT,CASSLKPPSARPGELFF
TRBV5-1,TRBD1,.,TRBJ1-3,TGCGCCAGCAGCTTGGGTCAGGGGGATGGAAACACCATATATTTT,CASSLGQGDGNTIYF
TRBV5-1,TRBD2,.,TRBJ2-7,TGCGCCAGCAGCTTAGCGGGGTACCCCTACGAGCAGTACTTC,CASSLAGYPYEQYF
TRBV18,.,.,TRBJ2-1,TGTGCCAGCTCAATTGCGGACTCCTACAATGAGCAGTTCTTC,CASSIADSYNEQFF
TRBV5-1,.,.,TRBJ2-1,TGCGCCAGCAGCTTGGCCGGGACATCTCTGTACAATGAGCAGTTCTTC,CASSLAGTSLYNEQFF
TRBV29-1,.,once,TRBJ1-1,TGCAGCGCATACAGGGAACGACGGGACACTGAAGCTTTCTTT,CSAYRERRDTEAFF
TRBV6-5,.,once,TRBJ1-6,TGTGCCAGCAGCAATATCCAGTTTAATTCACCCCTCCACTTT,CASSNIQFNSPLHF
TRBV4-1,.,.,TRBJ2-2,TGCGCCAGCAGGATAGGAGGGGAAATAGGCGGGGAGCTGTTTTTT,CASRIGGEIGGELFF
TRBV4-1,TRBD1,.,TRBJ2-3,TGCGCCAGCAGCCAGCACCGGGACAGCGGCACAGATACGCAGTATTTT,CASSQHRDSGTDTQYF
TRBV30,TRBD2,.,TRBJ2-5,TGTGCCTGGAGTGTACCTGGCGGGGGGGCCGGGGAGACCCAGTACTTC,CAWSVPGGGAGETQYF
TRBV5-6,.,.,TRBJ1-1,TGTGCCAGCAGCTTTAGCGGGGGATGGACTGAAGCTTTCTTT,CASSFSGGWTEAFF
TRBV14,TRBD1,.,TRBJ1-2,TGTGCCAGCAGCCTTCTGAAGGACAGGGTTGGGGGCTACACCTTC,CASSLLKDRVGGYTF
TRBV24-1,.,.,TRBJ2-2,TGTGCCACCAGTGATTTATTGACTACCGGGGAGCTGTTTTTT,CATSDLLTTGELFF
TRBV5-1,.,.,TRBJ1-6,TGCGCCAGCAGCGCGGGACTTCCGGACTCACCCCTCCACTTT,CASSAGLPDSPLHF
TRBV13,.,.,TRBJ2-1,TGTGCCAGCAGCTTACCCGACCAGGGCGGGGCGGGTGAGCAGTTCTTC,CASSLPDQGGAGEQFF
TRBV6-2/TRBV6-3,.,.,TRBJ2-7,TGTGCCAGCAGTTCCCTGGGGGCTAAGGCCTACGAGCAGTACTTC,CASSSLGAKAYEQYF
TRBV30,.,.,TRBJ2-1,TGTGCCTGGAGGCAGGGCAATGAGCAGTTCTTC,CAWRQGNEQFF
TRBV6-5,TRBD1,.,TRBJ1-5,TGTGCCAGCAGCGGGGACAGCCAGGGGCCCCAGCATTTT,CASSGDSQGPQHF
TRBV7-9,.,.,TRBJ2-7,TGTGCCAGCAGCTTAGCCGCGGCGGGGGCCTTCTACGAGCAGTACTTC,CASSLAAAGAFYEQYF
TRBV30,.,.,TRBJ1-5,TGTGCCTGGAGTGTTACCGGGAATCAGCCCCAGCATTTT,CAWSVTGNQPQHF
TRBV30,TRBD2,.,TRBJ2-7,TGTGCCTGGACCCTCGGGGGGGGGTACGAGCAGTACTTC,CAWTLGGGYEQYF
TRBV28,.,few,TRBJ2-7,TGTGCCAGCAGTCCCGAGGAATACGAGCAGTACTTC,CASSPEEYEQYF
TRBV4-1,TRBD1,.,TRBJ1-2,TGCGCCAGCAGCCAAAACAGGGGCTCCAACTATGGCTACACCTTC,CASSQNRGSNYGYTF
TRBV27,.,.,TRBJ2-7,TGTGCCAGCAGTTTGAGGGAGCCCTACGAGCAGTACTTC,CASSLREPYEQYF
TRBV6-1,.,.,TRBJ1-3,TGTGCCAGCAGTGGGGAGAGGGCACACTCTGGAAACACCATATATTTT,CASSGERAHSGNTIYF
TRBV19,.,.,TRBJ2-2,TGTGCCAGTAATCTAGGGAGAGGCGGGGAGCTGTTTTTT,CASNLGRGGELFF
TRBV12-3/TRBV12-4,.,once,TRBJ1-1,TGTGCCAGCAGTTTGAGGGGACTGGCTTTCTTT,CASSLRGLAFF
TRBV3-1/TRBV3-2,TRBD1,.,TRBJ1-1,TGTGCCAGCAGCCCCCGACAGGGGACTGAAGCTTTCTTT,CASSPRQGTEAFF
TRBV3-1/TRBV3-2,TRBD1,.,TRBJ1-3,TGTGCCAGCAGCCCCCGGGACAGGGAAGAAAAGGTATATTTT,CASSPRDREEKVYF
TRBV5-1,.,.,TRBJ1-2,TGCGCCAGCAGCTCGCCTTCACAGGGCAACTATGGCTACACCTTC,CASSSPSQGNYGYTF
TRBV6-5,.,.,TRBJ1-4,TGTGCCAGCAGTTACCGAGGGGGGGATGGAGAAAAACTGTTTTTT,CASSYRGGDGEKLFF
TRBV5-6,.,.,TRBJ1-5,TGTGCCAGCAGCTTGGGTGGACATCCCAACAATCAGCCCCAGCATTTT,CASSLGGHPNNQPQHF
TRBV6-2/TRBV6-3,TRBD1,.,TRBJ1-1,TGTGCCAGCAGTTCCCAGACAGGGTTGAACACTGAAGCTTTCTTT,CASSSQTGLNTEAFF
TRBV7-8,.,.,TRBJ1-1,TGTGCCAGCAGCTTAGTTCCCAGGGAGAACACTGAAGCTTTCTTT,CASSLVPRENTEAFF
TRBV18,.,.,TRBJ1-4,TGTGCCAGCTCACCACAGGGAGCTAATGAAAAACTGTTTTTT,CASSPQGANEKLFF
TRBV3-1/TRBV3-2,TRBD1,.,TRBJ1-2,TGTGCCAGCAGCCCCCGGACAGGGAGCGGCGGCTACACCTTC,CASSPRTGSGGYTF
TRBV15,TRBD1,.,TRBJ2-7,TGTGCCACCAGCAGAGATTTGCAGGACAGGGGCTCCTACGAGCAGTACTTC,CATSRDLQDRGSYEQYF
TRBV15,.,once,TRBJ1-1,TGTGCCACCAGAATTCCTCCCACTGAAGCTTTCTTT,CATRIPPTEAFF
TRBV12-5,.,few,TRBJ1-1,TGTGCTAGTGGTTCCGGGGACAATAACGGGGCCACTGAAGCTTTCTTT,CASGSGDNNGATEAFF
TRBV5-1,TRBD1,few,TRBJ1-1,TGCGCCAGCAGCTCACGTCCCGGGACAGGTGTGGGGGCCGCTGAAGCTTTCTTT,CASSSRPGTGVGAAEAFF
TRBV6-6,TRBD1,.,TRBJ1-5,TGTGCCAGCAGTACAGGGGGAACTAATCAGCCCCAGCATTTT,CASSTGGTNQPQHF
TRBV6-5,.,few,TRBJ1-1,TGTGCCAGCAAAGAGGGAGGGTTGAACACTGAAGCTTTCTTT,CASKEGGLNTEAFF
TRBV7-2,TRBD2,.,TRBJ2-6,TGTGCCAGCAGCTTTTTTGGCGGGGGCTCTGGGGCCAACGTCCTGACTTTC,CASSFFGGGSGANVLTF
TRBV27,TRBD2,once,TRBJ2-2,TGTGCCAGCAGTTTCCTAGCGGGAGGCACCGGGGAGCTGTTTTTT,CASSFLAGGTGELFF
TRBV7-9,TRBD1,.,TRBJ1-2,TGTGCCAGCAGCTTAGGCAGGGGGGACTATGGCTACACCTTC,CASSLGRGDYGYTF
TRBV2,TRBD1,.,TRBJ1-6,TGTGCCAGCCGGACAGGGGGAGAAAATTCACCCCTCCACTTT,CASRTGGENSPLHF
TRBV5-4,TRBD1,.,TRBJ1-1,TGTGCCAGCAGCTTGCAGGGACAGGGGGCCACTGAAGCTTTCTTT,CASSLQGQGATEAFF
TRBV10-2,TRBD1,.,TRBJ2-6,TGCGCCAGCTTTTCGGGACAGGTCATCTCTGGGGCCAACGTCCTGACTTTC,CASFSGQVISGANVLTF
TRBV7-9,.,.,TRBJ1-1,TGTGCCAGCAGTCGAGACCTAACAGTAACTGAAGCTTTCTTT,CASSRDLTVTEAFF
TRBV19,.,.,TRBJ2-1,TGTGCCAGTACCCCCCACTCCTACAATGAGCAGTTCTTC,CASTPHSYNEQFF
TRBV28,TRBD1,.,TRBJ1-4,TGTGCCAGCCAGGGGGCAGTTGAAAAACTGTTTTTT,CASQGAVEKLFF
TRBV5-4,TRBD1,.,TRBJ1-1,TGTGCCAGCAGCCAGGACAGGGGGAACACTGAAGCTTTCTTT,CASSQDRGNTEAFF